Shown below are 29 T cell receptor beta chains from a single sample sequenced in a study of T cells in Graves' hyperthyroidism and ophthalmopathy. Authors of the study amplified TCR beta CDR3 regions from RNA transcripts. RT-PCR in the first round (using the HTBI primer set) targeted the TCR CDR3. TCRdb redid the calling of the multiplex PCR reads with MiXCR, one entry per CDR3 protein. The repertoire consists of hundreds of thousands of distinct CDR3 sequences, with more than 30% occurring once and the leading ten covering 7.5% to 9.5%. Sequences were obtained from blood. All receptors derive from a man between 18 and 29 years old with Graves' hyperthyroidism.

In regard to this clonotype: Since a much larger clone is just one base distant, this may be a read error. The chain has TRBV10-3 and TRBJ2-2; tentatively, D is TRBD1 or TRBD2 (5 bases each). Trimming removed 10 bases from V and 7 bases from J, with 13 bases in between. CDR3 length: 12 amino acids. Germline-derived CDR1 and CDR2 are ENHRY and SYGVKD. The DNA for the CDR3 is TGTGCCAGTATGAGGGGCATCGGGGAGCTGTTTTTT. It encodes CASMRGIGELFF.

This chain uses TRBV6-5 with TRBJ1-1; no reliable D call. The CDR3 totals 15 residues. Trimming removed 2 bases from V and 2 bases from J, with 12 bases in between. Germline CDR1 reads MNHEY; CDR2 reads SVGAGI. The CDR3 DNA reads TGTGCCAGCAGTTACGGGTTGGAGGATAACACTGAAGCTTTCTTT. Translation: CASSYGLEDNTEAFF.

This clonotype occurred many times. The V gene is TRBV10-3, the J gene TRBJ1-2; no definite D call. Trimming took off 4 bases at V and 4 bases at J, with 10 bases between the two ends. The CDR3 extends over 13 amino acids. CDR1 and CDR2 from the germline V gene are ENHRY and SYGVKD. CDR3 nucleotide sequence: TGTGCCATCAGTGCCCAGGAGACCTATGGCTACACCTTC. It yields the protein CAISAQETYGYTF.

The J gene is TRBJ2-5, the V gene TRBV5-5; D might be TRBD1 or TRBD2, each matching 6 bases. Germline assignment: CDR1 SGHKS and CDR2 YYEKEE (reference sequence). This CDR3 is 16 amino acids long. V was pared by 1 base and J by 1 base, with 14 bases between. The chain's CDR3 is CASSLTGWRAQETQYF. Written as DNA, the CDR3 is TGTGCCAGCAGCTTGACAGGGTGGAGGGCCCAAGAGACCCAGTACTTC.

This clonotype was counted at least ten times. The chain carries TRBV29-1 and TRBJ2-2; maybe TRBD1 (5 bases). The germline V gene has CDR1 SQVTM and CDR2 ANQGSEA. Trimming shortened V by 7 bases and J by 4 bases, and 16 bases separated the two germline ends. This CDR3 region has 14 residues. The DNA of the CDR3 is TGCAGCGCAGCCCAGGGCCGAGGCACCGGGGAGCTGTTTTTT. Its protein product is CSAAQGRGTGELFF.

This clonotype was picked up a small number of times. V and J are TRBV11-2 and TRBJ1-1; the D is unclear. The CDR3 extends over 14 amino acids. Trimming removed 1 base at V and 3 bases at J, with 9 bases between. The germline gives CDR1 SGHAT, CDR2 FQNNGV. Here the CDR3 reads CASSLGHFDTEAFF. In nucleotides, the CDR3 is TGTGCCAGCAGCTTAGGACACTTCGACACTGAAGCTTTCTTT.

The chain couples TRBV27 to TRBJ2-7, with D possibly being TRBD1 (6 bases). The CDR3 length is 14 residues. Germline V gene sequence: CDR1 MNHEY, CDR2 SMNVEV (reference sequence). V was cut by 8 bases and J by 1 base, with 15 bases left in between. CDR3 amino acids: CASGVQGGSYEQYF. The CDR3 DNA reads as TGTGCCAGCGGAGTACAGGGTGGGTCCTACGAGCAGTACTTC.

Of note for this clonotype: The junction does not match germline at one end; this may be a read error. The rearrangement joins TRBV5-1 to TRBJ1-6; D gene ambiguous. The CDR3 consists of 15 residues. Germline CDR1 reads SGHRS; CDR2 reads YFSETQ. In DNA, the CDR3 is TGTGCCAGCAGCGGAGGGAGTGGGGATAATTCACCCCTCCACTTT. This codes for CASSGGSGDNSPLHF.

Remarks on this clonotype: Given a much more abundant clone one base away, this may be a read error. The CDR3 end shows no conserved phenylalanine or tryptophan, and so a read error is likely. Here the CDR3 DNA reads TGTGCCAGCAGCTTATCGGCGTACACTGAAGCTTTCCTT. It specifies CASSLSAYTEAFL. J is TRBJ1-1 and V is TRBV7-3; no clear D gene. Germline-derived CDR1 and CDR2 are SGHTA and FQGTGA. Trimming pared 2 bases from V and 3 bases from J, leaving 7 bases between. The CDR3 has 13 amino acids.

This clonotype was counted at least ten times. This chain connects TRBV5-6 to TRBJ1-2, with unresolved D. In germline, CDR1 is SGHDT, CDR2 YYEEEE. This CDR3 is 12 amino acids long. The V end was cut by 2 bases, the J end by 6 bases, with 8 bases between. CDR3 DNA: TGTGCCAGCAGCTTAGTAGGGAATGGCTACACCTTC. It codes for CASSLVGNGYTF.

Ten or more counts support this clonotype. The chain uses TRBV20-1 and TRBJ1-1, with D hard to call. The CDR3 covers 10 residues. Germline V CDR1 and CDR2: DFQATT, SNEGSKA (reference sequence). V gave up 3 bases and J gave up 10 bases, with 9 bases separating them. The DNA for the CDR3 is TGCAGTGCTAGGTCTGAAGGAGCTTTCTTT. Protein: CSARSEGAFF.

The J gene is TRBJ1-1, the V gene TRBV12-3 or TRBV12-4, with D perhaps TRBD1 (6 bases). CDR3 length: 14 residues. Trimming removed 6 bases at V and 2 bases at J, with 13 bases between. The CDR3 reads CASSYTGLNTEAFF. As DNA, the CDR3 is TGTGCCAGCAGCTACACAGGGCTTAACACTGAAGCTTTCTTT.

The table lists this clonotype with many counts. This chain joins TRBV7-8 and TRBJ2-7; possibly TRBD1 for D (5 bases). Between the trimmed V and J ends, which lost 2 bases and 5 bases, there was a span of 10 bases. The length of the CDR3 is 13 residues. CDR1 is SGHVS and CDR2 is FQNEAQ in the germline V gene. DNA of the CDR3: TGTGCCAGCAGCTTAACGGCAGGGCACGAGCAGTACTTC. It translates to CASSLTAGHEQYF.

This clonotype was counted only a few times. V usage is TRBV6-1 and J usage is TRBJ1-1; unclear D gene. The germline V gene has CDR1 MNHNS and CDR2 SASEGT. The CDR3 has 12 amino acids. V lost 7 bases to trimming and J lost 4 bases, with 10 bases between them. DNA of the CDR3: TGTGCCAGCACCGCCTTCGTCACTGAAGCTTTCTTT. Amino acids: CASTAFVTEAFF.

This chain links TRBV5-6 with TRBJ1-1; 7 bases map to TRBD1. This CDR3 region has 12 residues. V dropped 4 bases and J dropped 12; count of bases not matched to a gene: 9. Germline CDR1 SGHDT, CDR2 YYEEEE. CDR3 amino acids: CASSLDRDGPFF. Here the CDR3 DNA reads TGTGCCAGCAGCCTCGACAGGGATGGTCCTTTCTTT.

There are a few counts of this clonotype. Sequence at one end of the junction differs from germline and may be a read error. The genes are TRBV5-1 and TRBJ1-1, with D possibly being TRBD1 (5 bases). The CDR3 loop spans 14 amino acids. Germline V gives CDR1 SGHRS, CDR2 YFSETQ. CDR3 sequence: CASSPGRVNTEAFF. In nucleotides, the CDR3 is TGTGCCAGCTCCCCGGGCAGGGTGAACACTGAAGCTTTCTTT.

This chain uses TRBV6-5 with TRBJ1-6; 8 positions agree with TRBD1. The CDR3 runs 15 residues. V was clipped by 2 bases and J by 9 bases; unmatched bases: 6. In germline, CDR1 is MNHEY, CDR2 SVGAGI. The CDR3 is CASSYVTGGGSPLHF. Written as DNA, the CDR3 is TGTGCCAGCAGTTACGTAACAGGGGGGGGTTCACCCCTCCACTTT.

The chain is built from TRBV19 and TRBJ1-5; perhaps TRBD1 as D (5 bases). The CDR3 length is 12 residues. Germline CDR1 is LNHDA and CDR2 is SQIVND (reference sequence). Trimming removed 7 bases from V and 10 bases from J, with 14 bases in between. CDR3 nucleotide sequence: TGTGCCAGTAATTTCAGGGAGGGACCCCAGCATTTT. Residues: CASNFREGPQHF.

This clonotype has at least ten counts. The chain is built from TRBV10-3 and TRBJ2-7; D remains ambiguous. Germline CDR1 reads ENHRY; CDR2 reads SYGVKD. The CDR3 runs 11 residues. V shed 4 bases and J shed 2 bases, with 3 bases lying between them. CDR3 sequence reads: CAISGTYEQYF. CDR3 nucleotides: TGTGCCATCAGTGGAACCTACGAGCAGTACTTC.

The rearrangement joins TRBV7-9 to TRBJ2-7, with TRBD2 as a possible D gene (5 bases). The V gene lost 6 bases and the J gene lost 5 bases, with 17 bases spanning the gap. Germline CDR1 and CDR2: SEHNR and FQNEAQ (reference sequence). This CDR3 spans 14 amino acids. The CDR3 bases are TGTGCCAGCAGTTCTAGCCGGAGCTCAAACGAGCAGTACTTC. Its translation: CASSSSRSSNEQYF.

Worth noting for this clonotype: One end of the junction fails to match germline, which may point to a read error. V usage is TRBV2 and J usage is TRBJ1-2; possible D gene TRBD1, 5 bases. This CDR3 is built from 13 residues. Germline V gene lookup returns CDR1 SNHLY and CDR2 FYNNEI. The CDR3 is CANSYGGASGYTF. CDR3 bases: TGTGCCAACAGTTATGGAGGGGCGTCCGGCTACACCTTC.

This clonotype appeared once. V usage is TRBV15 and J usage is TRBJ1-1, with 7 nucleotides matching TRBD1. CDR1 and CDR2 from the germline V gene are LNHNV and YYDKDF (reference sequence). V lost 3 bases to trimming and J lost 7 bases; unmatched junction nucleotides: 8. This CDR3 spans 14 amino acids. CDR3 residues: CATSSYSDRIEAFF. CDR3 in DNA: TGTGCCACCAGCAGTTACTCGGACAGGATTGAAGCTTTCTTT.

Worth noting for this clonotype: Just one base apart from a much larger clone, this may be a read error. CDR3 residues: CSARTGTSDYEQYF. CDR3 in DNA: TGCAGTGCTAGGACCGGGACTAGCGACTACGAGCAGTACTTC. This sequence joins TRBV20-1 and TRBJ2-7; TRBD2 aligns across 10 bases. V was clipped by 3 bases and J by 3 bases; unmatched bases: 5. Per the germline V gene, CDR1 is DFQATT and CDR2 is SNEGSKA (reference sequence). The CDR3 is 14 amino acids.

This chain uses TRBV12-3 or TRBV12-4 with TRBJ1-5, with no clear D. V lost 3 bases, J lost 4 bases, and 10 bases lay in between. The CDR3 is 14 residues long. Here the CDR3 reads CASSFRVLNQPQHF. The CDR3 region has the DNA TGTGCCAGCAGTTTTAGGGTTCTTAATCAGCCCCAGCATTTT.

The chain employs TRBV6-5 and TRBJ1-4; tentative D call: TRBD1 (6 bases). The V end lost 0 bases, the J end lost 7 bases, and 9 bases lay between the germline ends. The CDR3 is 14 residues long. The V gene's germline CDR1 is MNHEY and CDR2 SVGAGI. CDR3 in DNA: TGTGCCAGCAGTTACTCTAAAGGGGGTGAAAAACTGTTTTTT. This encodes CASSYSKGGEKLFF.

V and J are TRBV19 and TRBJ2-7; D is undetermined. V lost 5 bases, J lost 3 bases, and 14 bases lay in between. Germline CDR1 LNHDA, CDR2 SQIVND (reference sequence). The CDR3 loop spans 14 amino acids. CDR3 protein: CASSPGILNYEQYF. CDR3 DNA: TGTGCCAGTAGTCCAGGAATCCTAAACTACGAGCAGTACTTC.

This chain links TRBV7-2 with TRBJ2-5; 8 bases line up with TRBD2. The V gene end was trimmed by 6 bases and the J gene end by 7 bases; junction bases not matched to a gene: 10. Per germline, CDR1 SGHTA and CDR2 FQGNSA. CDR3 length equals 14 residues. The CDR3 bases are TGTGCCAGCAGTCCAGGGACTAGGAGGGTGACCCAGTACTTC. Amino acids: CASSPGTRRVTQYF.

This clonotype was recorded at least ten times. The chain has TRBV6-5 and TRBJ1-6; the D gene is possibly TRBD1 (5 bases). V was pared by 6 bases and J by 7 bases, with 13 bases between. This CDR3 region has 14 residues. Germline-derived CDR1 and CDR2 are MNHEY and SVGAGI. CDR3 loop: CASSRDSVNSPLHF. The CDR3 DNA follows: TGTGCCAGCAGCCGAGACAGCGTGAATTCACCCCTCCACTTT.

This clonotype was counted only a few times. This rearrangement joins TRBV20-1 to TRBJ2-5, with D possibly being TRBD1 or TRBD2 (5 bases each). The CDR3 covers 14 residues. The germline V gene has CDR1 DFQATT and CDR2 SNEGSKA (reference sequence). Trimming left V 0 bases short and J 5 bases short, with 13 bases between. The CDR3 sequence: CSARENGAAETQYF. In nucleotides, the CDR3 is TGCAGTGCTAGAGAAAACGGGGCCGCGGAGACCCAGTACTTC.